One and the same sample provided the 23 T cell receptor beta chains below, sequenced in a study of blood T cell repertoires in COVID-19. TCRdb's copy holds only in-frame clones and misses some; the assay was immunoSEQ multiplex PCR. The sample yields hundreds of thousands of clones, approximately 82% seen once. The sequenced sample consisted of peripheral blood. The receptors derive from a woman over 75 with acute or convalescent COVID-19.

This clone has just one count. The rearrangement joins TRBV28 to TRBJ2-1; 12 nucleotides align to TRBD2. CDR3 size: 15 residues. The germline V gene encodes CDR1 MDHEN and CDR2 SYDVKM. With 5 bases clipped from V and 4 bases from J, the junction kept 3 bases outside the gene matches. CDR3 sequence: CASSLGTSGYNEQFF. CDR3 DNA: TGTGCCAGCAGTCTCGGGACTAGCGGGTACAATGAGCAGTTCTTC. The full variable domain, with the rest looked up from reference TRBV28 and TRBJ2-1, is DVKVTQSSRYLVKRTGEKVFLECVQDMDHENMFWYRQDPGLGLRLIYFSYDVKMKEKGDIPEGYSVSREKKERFSLILESASTNQTSMYLCASSLGTSGYNEQFFGPGTRLTVL.

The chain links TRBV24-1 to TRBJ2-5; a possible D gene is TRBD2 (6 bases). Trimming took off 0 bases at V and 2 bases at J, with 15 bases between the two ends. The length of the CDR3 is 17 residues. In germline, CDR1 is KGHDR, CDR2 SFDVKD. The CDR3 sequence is CATSDLFWRELQETQYF. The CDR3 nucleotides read TGTGCCACCAGTGATTTGTTTTGGAGGGAACTACAAGAGACCCAGTACTTC.

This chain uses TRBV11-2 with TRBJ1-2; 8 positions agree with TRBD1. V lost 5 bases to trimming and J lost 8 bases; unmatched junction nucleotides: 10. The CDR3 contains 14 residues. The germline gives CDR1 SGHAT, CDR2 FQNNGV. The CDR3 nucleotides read TGTGCCAGCAGCGCCACAGGGGGGCCGGAGGGCTACACCTTC. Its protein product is CASSATGGPEGYTF.

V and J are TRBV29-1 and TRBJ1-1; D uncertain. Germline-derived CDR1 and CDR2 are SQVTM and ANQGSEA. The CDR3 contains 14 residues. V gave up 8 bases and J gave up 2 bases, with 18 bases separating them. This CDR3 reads CSTMRELGNTEAFF. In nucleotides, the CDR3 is TGCAGCACGATGAGGGAATTAGGAAACACTGAAGCTTTCTTT.

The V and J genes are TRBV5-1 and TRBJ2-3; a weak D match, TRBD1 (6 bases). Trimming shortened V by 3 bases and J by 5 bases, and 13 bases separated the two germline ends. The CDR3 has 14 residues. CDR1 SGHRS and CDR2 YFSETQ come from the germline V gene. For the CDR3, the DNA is TGCGCCAGCAGCTCAGGACAGCAACAAGATACGCAGTATTTT. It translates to CASSSGQQQDTQYF.

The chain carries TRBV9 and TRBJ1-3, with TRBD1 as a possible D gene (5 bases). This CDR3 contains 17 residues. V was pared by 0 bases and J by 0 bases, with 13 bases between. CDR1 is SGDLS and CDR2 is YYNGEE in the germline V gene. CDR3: CASSVGSGADSGNTIYF. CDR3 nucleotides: TGTGCCAGCAGCGTAGGGAGCGGGGCTGACTCTGGAAACACCATATATTTT.

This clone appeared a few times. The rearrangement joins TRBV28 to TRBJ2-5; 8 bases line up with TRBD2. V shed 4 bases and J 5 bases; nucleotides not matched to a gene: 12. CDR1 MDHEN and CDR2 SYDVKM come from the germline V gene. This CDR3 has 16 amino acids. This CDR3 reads CASSSAGGPRGETQYF. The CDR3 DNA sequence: TGTGCCAGCAGTTCGGCGGGAGGTCCCCGGGGGGAGACCCAGTACTTC.

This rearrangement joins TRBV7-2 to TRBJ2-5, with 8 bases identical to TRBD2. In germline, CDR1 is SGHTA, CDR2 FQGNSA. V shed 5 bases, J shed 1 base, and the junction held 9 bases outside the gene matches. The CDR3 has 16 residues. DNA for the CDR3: TGTGCCAGCAGCATCCCAGCGGGAGCCCCCCAAGAGACCCAGTACTTC. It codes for CASSIPAGAPQETQYF. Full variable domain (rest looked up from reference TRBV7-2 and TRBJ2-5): GAGVSQSPSNKVTEKGKDVELRCDPISGHTALYWYRQSLGQGLEFLIYFQGNSAPDKSGLPSDRFSAERTGGSVSTLTIQRTQQEDSAVYLCASSIPAGAPQETQYFGPGTRLLVL.

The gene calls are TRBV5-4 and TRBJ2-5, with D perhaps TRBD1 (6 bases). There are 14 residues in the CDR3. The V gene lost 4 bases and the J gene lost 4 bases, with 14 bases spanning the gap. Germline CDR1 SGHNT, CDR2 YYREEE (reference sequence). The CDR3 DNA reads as TGTGCCAGCAGCCCGGACAGCCCTTTAGAGACCCAGTACTTC. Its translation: CASSPDSPLETQYF.

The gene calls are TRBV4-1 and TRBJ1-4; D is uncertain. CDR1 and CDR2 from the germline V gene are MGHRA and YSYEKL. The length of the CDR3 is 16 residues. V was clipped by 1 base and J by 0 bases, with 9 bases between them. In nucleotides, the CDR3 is TGCGCCAGCAGCCAAGGTGGCAGCGCAACTAATGAAAAACTGTTTTTT. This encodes CASSQGGSATNEKLFF.

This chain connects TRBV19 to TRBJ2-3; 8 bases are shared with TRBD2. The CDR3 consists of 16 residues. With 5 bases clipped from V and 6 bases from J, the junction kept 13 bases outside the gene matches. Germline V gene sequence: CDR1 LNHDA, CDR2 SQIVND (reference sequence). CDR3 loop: CASSVVLAATRDTQYF. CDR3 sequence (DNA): TGTGCCAGTAGTGTGGTACTAGCGGCCACGAGGGATACGCAGTATTTT.

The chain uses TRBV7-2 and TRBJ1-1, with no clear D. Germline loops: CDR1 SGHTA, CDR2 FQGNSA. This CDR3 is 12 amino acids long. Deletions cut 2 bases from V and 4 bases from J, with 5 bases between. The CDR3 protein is CASSLTVTEAFF. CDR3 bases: TGTGCCAGCAGCTTAACAGTCACTGAAGCTTTCTTT.

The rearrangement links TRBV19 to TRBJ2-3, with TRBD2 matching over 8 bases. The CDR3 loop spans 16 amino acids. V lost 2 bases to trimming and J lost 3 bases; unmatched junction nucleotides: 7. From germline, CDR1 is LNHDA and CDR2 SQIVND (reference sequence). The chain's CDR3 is CASSIMSGSVTDTQYF. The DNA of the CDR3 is TGTGCCAGTAGTATAATGAGCGGGAGCGTAACAGATACGCAGTATTTT.

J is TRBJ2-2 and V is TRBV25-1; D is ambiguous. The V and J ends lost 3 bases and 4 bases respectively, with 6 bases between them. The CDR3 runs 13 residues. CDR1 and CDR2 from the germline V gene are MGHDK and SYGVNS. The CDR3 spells CASSDASTGELFF. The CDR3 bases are TGTGCCAGCAGTGACGCGAGCACCGGGGAGCTGTTTTTT.

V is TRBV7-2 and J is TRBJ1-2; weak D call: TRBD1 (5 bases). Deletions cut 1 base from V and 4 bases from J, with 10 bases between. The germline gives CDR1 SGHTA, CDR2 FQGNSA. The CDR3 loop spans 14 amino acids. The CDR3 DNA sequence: TGTGCCAGCAGCTTAGGACAGTCCAGCTATGGCTACACCTTC. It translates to CASSLGQSSYGYTF.

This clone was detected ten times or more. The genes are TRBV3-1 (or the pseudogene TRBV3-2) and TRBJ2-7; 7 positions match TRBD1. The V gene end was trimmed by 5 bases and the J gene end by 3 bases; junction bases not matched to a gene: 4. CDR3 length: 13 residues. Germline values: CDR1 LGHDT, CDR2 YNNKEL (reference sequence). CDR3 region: CASSYGTVYEQYF. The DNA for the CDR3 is TGTGCCAGCAGCTACGGGACAGTCTACGAGCAGTACTTC.

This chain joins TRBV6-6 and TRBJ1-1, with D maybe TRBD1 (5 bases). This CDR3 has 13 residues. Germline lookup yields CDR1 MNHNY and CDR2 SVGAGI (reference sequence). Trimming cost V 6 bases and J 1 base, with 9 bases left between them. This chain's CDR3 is CASSQGGNTEAFF. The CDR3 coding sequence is TGTGCCAGCAGCCAGGGAGGGAACACTGAAGCTTTCTTT.

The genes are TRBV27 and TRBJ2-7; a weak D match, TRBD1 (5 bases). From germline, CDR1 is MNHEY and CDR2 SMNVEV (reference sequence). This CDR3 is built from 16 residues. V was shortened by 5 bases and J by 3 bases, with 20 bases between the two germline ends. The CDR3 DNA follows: TGTGCCAGCAGTCCACCCGGAAGGGGAACGCGCTACGAGCAGTACTTC. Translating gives CASSPPGRGTRYEQYF.

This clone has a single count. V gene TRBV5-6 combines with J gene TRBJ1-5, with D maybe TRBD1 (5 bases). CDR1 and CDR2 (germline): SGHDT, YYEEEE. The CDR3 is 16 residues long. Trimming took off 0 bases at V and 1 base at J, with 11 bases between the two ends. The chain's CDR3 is CASSLAPTVSNQPQHF. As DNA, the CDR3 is TGTGCCAGCAGCTTGGCCCCGACAGTAAGCAATCAGCCCCAGCATTTT.

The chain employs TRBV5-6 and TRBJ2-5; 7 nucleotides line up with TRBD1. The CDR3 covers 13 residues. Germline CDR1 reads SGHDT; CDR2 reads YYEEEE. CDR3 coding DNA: TGTGCTAGAAGACAGGGCAGGGGGGAGACCCAGTACTTC. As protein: CARRQGRGETQYF. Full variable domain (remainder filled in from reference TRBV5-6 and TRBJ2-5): DAGVTQSPTHLIKTRGQQVTLRCSPKSGHDTVSWYQQALGQGPQFIFQYYEEEERQRGNFPDRFSGHQFPNYSSELNVNALLLGDSALYLCARRQGRGETQYFGPGTRLLVL.

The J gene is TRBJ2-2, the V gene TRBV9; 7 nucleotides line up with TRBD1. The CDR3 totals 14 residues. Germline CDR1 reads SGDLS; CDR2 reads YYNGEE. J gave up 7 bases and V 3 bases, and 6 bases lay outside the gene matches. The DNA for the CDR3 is TGTGCCAGCAGCGCCCGACAGGGTGGCGGGGAGCTGTTTTTT. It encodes CASSARQGGGELFF. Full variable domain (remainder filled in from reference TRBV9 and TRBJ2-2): DSGVTQTPKHLITATGQRVTLRCSPRSGDLSVYWYQQSLDQGLQFLIQYYNGEERAKGNILERFSAQQFPDLHSELNLSSLELGDSALYFCASSARQGGGELFFGEGSRLTVL.

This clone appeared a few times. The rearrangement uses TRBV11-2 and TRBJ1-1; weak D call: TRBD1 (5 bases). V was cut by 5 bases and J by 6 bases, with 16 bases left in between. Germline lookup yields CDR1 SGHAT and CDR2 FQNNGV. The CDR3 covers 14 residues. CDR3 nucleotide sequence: TGTGCCAGCAGCCCTCAGGGTAGCATCGCTGAAGCTTTCTTT. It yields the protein CASSPQGSIAEAFF.

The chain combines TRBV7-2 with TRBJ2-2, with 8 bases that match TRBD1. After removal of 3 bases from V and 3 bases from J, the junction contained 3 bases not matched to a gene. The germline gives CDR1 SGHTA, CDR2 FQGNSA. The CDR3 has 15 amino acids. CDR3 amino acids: CASSLTGVHTGELFF. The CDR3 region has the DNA TGTGCCAGCAGCTTGACAGGGGTCCACACCGGGGAGCTGTTTTTT.